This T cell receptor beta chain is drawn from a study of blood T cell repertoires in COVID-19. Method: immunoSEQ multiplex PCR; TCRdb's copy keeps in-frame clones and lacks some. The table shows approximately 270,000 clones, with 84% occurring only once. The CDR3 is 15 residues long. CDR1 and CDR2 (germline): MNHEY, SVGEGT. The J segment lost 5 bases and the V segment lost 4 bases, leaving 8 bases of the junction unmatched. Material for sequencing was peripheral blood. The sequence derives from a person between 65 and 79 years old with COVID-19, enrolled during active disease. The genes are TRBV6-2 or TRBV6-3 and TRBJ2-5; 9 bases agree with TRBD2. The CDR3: CASSLGGRARETQYF. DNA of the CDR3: TGTGCCAGCAGTTTAGGCGGGAGGGCCCGGGAGACCCAGTACTTC.